Sequencing of this T cell receptor beta chain was carried out in a study of CD8+ T cells in alopecia areata. This clone was found a few times. At the DNA level, this CDR3 is encoded by other sequences in the same sample as well. The treatment is: oral pan-JAK inhibitor, 5-10 mg twice daily. CDR1 SEHNR and CDR2 FQNEAQ come from the germline V gene (reference sequence). Trimming cost V 5 bases and J 5 bases; bases outside gene matches: 5. There are 15 residues in the CDR3. The sequencing template was cDNA reverse transcribed from extracted RNA. TCRdb keeps only in-frame clones here, not all; method: immunoSEQ multiplex PCR. Of around 99,000 clones detected, around 84% appear once; the ten largest clones hold 20% to 25%.

The sample here was CD8+ T cells sorted from blood, taken at week 24, from a patient treated with tofacitinib. This rearrangement joins TRBV7-9 to TRBJ2-1; 11 bases align to TRBD1. This receptor was identified in a human donor with alopecia areata. CDR3 sequence (DNA): TGTGCCAGCAGCCCCGGACAGGGGGCGGACAATGAGCAGTTCTTC. It is translated as CASSPGQGADNEQFF.